A single sample is the source of the 12 T cell receptor beta chains below, sequenced in a study of cytomegalovirus exposure and HLA in healthy donors. 13 Jbeta primers and 60 Vbeta primers were used for the PCR. The assay was immunoSEQ multiplex PCR, and TCRdb's table has in-frame clones only and misses some. In total, the table holds roughly 120,000 clones. The source material was PBMCs. The receptor source for this set is a man aged 25-40 years in good health and CMV-seronegative.

The V and J genes are TRBV6-6 and TRBJ1-5; D gene uncertain. The CDR3 totals 12 residues. V dropped 2 bases and J dropped 3 bases, with 2 bases sitting between them. CDR1 is MNHNY, CDR2 SVGAGI, per germline (reference sequence). The CDR3: CASSYLNQPQHF. The CDR3 region has the DNA TGTGCCAGCAGTTACCTCAATCAGCCCCAGCATTTT.

The chain joins TRBV19 to TRBJ2-3; 7 bases line up with TRBD1. The germline V gene encodes CDR1 LNHDA and CDR2 SQIVND (reference sequence). Trimming at V came to 5 bases and at J to 1 base, leaving 3 bases not matched to a gene. There are 14 residues in the CDR3. CDR3 nucleotide sequence: TGTGCCAGTAGTTACAGGGGTGGCACAGATACGCAGTATTTT. This translates into CASSYRGGTDTQYF. Combining the CDR3 with reference TRBV19 and TRBJ2-3 gives the whole variable domain DGGITQSPKYLFRKEGQNVTLSCEQNLNHDAMYWYRQDPGQGLRLIYYSQIVNDFQKGDIAEGYSVSREKKESFPLTVTSAQKNPTAFYLCASSYRGGTDTQYFGPGTRLTVL.

The CDR3 DNA reads TGCGCCAGCAGCGGTAGCTCCTACGAGCAGTACTTC. This translates into CASSGSSYEQYF. The chain uses TRBV5-1 and TRBJ2-7; D gene ambiguous. The CDR3 is 12 residues long. Germline V lookup: CDR1 SGHRS, CDR2 YFSETQ. Between the trimmed V and J ends, which lost 4 bases and 0 bases, there was a span of 5 bases.

The rearrangement links TRBV18 to TRBJ1-1; no reliable D call. This CDR3 contains 15 residues. V dropped 3 bases and J dropped 0 bases, with 11 bases sitting between them. The V gene's germline CDR1 is KGHSH and CDR2 LQKENI. CDR3 DNA sequence: TGTGCCAGCTCACCTCTTCTTCAGTTGAACACTGAAGCTTTCTTT. Translated, it gives CASSPLLQLNTEAFF.

The gene calls are TRBV2 and TRBJ1-5; D is possibly TRBD1 (6 bases). Trimming stripped 3 bases from V and 3 bases from J, with 12 bases between. This CDR3 is built from 15 residues. The germline CDR1 and CDR2 sequences are SNHLY and FYNNEI. CDR3 residues: CASSDRQALNQPQHF. The CDR3 DNA reads as TGTGCCAGCAGTGATCGACAGGCTCTCAATCAGCCCCAGCATTTT.

In DNA, the CDR3 is TGTGCCAGCAGTGAACCGGGGTTCGGGGGCTATGGCTACACCTTC. This sequence encodes CASSEPGFGGYGYTF. The gene calls are TRBV6-1 and TRBJ1-2, with D tentatively TRBD1 (5 bases). The CDR3 loop spans 15 amino acids. Trimming took off 2 bases at V and 4 bases at J, with 14 bases between the two ends. Germline CDR1 is MNHNS and CDR2 is SASEGT.

The chain couples TRBV27 to TRBJ1-2; D ambiguous. Deletions cut 2 bases from V and 4 bases from J, with 14 bases between. Germline V CDR1 and CDR2: MNHEY, SMNVEV (reference sequence). The CDR3 runs to 15 residues. CDR3 nucleotides: TGTGCCAGCAGTTTAGAAGCGGCCAAGAGCTATGGCTACACCTTC. This gives the protein CASSLEAAKSYGYTF.

The chain joins TRBV6-1 to TRBJ2-7; D might be TRBD2 (5 bases). V was cut by 6 bases and J by 8 bases, with 11 bases left in between. This CDR3 is 11 amino acids long. CDR1 MNHNS and CDR2 SASEGT come from the germline V gene. CDR3 amino acids: CASRDYEKQYF. CDR3 nucleotide sequence: TGTGCCAGCAGAGACTATGAAAAGCAGTACTTC.

The rearrangement links TRBV5-1 to TRBJ1-1; D possibly corresponds to TRBD1 (6 bases). Germline V gene data show CDR1 as SGHRS and CDR2 as YFSETQ. Trimming shortened V by 4 bases and J by 1 base, and 11 bases separated the two germline ends. The length of the CDR3 is 14 residues. Written as DNA, the CDR3 is TGCGCCAGCAGCAACGGACAGCCGAACACTGAAGCTTTCTTT. Translated, it gives CASSNGQPNTEAFF. Full variable domain (rest looked up from reference TRBV5-1 and TRBJ1-1): KAGVTQTPRYLIKTRGQQVTLSCSPISGHRSVSWYQQTPGQGLQFLFEYFSETQRNKGNFPGRFSGRQFSNSRSEMNVSTLELGDSALYLCASSNGQPNTEAFFGQGTRLTVV.

V usage is TRBV5-1 and J usage is TRBJ2-7, with a weak D call TRBD1 (5 bases). V was trimmed by 0 bases and J by 0 bases, leaving 10 bases between them. There are 15 residues in the CDR3. Germline assignment: CDR1 SGHRS and CDR2 YFSETQ. This CDR3 reads CASSLVDDSSYEQYF. CDR3 DNA sequence: TGCGCCAGCAGCTTGGTGGACGACAGCTCCTACGAGCAGTACTTC. The full variable domain, with the rest looked up from reference TRBV5-1 and TRBJ2-7, is KAGVTQTPRYLIKTRGQQVTLSCSPISGHRSVSWYQQTPGQGLQFLFEYFSETQRNKGNFPGRFSGRQFSNSRSEMNVSTLELGDSALYLCASSLVDDSSYEQYFGPGTRLTVT.

The V call is TRBV13, the J call TRBJ2-1; 14 bases agree with TRBD2. Germline V gene lookup returns CDR1 PRHDT and CDR2 FYEKMQ (reference sequence). This CDR3 contains 19 residues. The V segment lost 5 bases and the J segment 7 bases; nucleotides outside the gene matches: 16. The CDR3 sequence: CASSLGTSGSIWGQNEQFF. In DNA, the CDR3 is TGTGCCAGCAGCCTCGGGACTAGCGGGAGTATTTGGGGTCAAAATGAGCAGTTCTTC.

This chain connects TRBV6-5 to TRBJ1-1, with D perhaps matching TRBD1 (5 bases). Trimming stripped 7 bases from V and 8 bases from J, with 14 bases between. Germline V gives CDR1 MNHEY, CDR2 SVGAGI. This CDR3 is built from 12 residues. CDR3 in amino acids: CASTGTGGEAFF. The DNA of the CDR3 is TGTGCCAGCACCGGGACCGGGGGGGAAGCTTTCTTT.